This entry describes one T cell receptor (beta chain). Clones were read by immunoSEQ multiplex PCR, and TCRdb kept only the in-frame ones, dropping some. The table shows under 95,000 clones, with roughly nine tenths occurring only once. These data are taken from a study of T cell responses to AZD1222 COVID-19 vaccine. Germline CDR1 and CDR2: SGHTA and FQGNSA. There are 18 residues in the CDR3. V dropped 6 bases and J dropped 0; count of bases not matched to a gene: 12. The sample here was peripheral blood, taken 28 days after the second AZD1222 dose. This TCR was sampled from an adult who received the AZD1222 COVID-19 vaccine. J is TRBJ2-5 and V is TRBV7-2, with 11 positions matching TRBD2. DNA for the CDR3: TGTGCCAGCAGTCAACACCCCGCGGGACTAGCGGACCAAGAGACCCAGTACTTC. Its translation: CASSQHPAGLADQETQYF.